Each of the 5 T cell receptor beta chains below was sequenced from the same sample in a study of a mutant IDH1 vaccine in newly diagnosed glioma. Sequenced by immunoSEQ multiplex PCR; TCRdb stores in-frame clones only, minus some. The table lists 20,000 to 25,000 clones, around 80% of them singletons. Time point meaning: week 23, last vaccination. Vaccination comprised doses that each held 300 ug of mutant IDH1 20-mer peptide, plus topical imiquimod. Antigen specificity for these receptors is unknown. The source was PBMCs, collected from a glioma patient whose treatment included an IDH1 peptide vaccine. All receptors derive from a man younger than 40 with glioma.

The genes are TRBV13 and TRBJ2-7; possibly TRBD1 for D (6 bases). The CDR3 contains 15 residues. The V and J ends lost 5 bases and 3 bases respectively, with 17 bases between them. Per germline, CDR1 PRHDT and CDR2 FYEKMQ (reference sequence). The CDR3 spells CASSNLGAGDYEQYF. CDR3 in DNA: TGTGCCAGCAGCAACCTGGGGGCAGGGGACTACGAGCAGTACTTC.

The chain carries TRBV29-1 and TRBJ1-5; a possible D gene is TRBD1 (6 bases). Germline V CDR1 and CDR2: SQVTM, ANQGSEA. This CDR3 comprises 13 residues. Trimming stripped 3 bases from V and 2 bases from J, with 8 bases between. CDR3 in DNA: TGCAGCGTTGAGACAGGCGGCAATCAGCCCCAGCATTTT. Translation: CSVETGGNQPQHF.

The J gene is TRBJ2-3, the V gene TRBV7-9; D remains unclear. This CDR3 has 16 amino acids. In germline, CDR1 is SEHNR, CDR2 FQNEAQ (reference sequence). Between the trimmed V and J ends, which lost 3 bases and 0 bases, there was a span of 13 bases. CDR3 nucleotides: TGTGCCAGCAGCTTTAGGTTAGGACGGAGCACAGATACGCAGTATTTT. Residues: CASSFRLGRSTDTQYF.

V and J are TRBV7-9 and TRBJ1-5; D is unclear. CDR1 is SEHNR and CDR2 is FQNEAQ in the germline V gene (reference sequence). This CDR3 has 14 residues. Trimming pared 0 bases from V and 3 bases from J, leaving 6 bases between. CDR3: CASSLAGNNQPQHF. The CDR3 DNA reads TGTGCCAGCAGCTTAGCGGGTAACAATCAGCCCCAGCATTTT.

CDR3 nucleotides: TGTGCCAGCAGTGAAGCGAGTATCAGGCATCAGCCCCAGCATTTT. This sequence encodes CASSEASIRHQPQHF. The V and J genes are TRBV6-1 and TRBJ1-5; D remains unclear. The CDR3 contains 15 residues. Trimming took off 0 bases at V and 5 bases at J, with 11 bases between the two ends. Germline loops: CDR1 MNHNS, CDR2 SASEGT.